The next 2 T cell receptor beta chains were all read from a single sample in a study of siplizumab effects on memory and regulatory T cells. The repertoire was sequenced with immunoSEQ multiplex PCR; TCRdb's copy has only in-frame clones and lacks some. The sample yields about 85,000 clones, 95% seen once. Material for sequencing was CD8+ T cells sorted from blood. These receptors were collected from a human donor in good health.

The chain uses TRBV4-1 and TRBJ1-4; D might be TRBD1 (5 bases). The CDR3 loop spans 15 amino acids. Trimming cost V 1 base and J 6 bases, with 12 bases left between them. The germline gives CDR1 MGHRA, CDR2 YSYEKL. CDR3 sequence (DNA): TGCGCCAGCAGCCAAGTTTACGGGGGTGATGAAAAACTGTTTTTT. Translation: CASSQVYGGDEKLFF.

V and J are TRBV2 and TRBJ1-2; maybe TRBD1 (6 bases). Trimming shortened V by 3 bases and J by 4 bases, and 9 bases separated the two germline ends. This CDR3 is 13 amino acids long. Germline lookup yields CDR1 SNHLY and CDR2 FYNNEI. The CDR3 protein is CASSDGGGYGYTF. In DNA form, the CDR3 reads TGTGCCAGCAGTGACGGGGGCGGCTATGGCTACACCTTC. Together with reference TRBV2 and TRBJ1-2, the CDR3 gives the full variable domain: EPEVTQTPSHQVTQMGQEVILRCVPISNHLYFYWYRQILGQKVEFLVSFYNNEISEKSEIFDDQFSVERPDGSNFTLKIRSTKLEDSAMYFCASSDGGGYGYTFGSGTRLTVV.